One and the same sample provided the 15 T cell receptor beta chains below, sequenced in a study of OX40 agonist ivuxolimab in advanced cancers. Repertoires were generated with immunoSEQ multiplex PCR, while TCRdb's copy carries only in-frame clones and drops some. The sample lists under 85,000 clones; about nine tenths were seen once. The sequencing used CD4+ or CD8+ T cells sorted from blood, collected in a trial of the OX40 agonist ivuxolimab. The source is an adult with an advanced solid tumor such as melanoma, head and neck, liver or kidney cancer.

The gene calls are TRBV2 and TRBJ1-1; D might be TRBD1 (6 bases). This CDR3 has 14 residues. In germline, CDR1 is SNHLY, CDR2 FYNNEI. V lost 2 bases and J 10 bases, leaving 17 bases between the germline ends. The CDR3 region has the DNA TGTGCCAGCAGTGAATTCCCAGGGGAAATGAGAGCTTTCTTT. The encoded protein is CASSEFPGEMRAFF.

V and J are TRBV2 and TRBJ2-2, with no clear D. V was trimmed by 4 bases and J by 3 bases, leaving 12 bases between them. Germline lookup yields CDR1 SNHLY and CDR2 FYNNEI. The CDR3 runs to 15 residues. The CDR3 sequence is CASSVIRSDTGELFF. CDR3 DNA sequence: TGTGCCAGCAGTGTTATTAGGTCGGACACCGGGGAGCTGTTTTTT.

The CDR3 sequence is CASTQYWGSTGELFF. The CDR3 DNA sequence: TGTGCCAGCACCCAATATTGGGGAAGCACCGGGGAGCTGTTTTTT. The chain combines TRBV7-2 with TRBJ2-2; unclear D gene. V was trimmed by 7 bases and J by 4 bases, leaving 16 bases between them. CDR1 is SGHTA, CDR2 FQGNSA, per germline. There are 15 residues in the CDR3. Variable domain in full (rest from reference TRBV7-2 and TRBJ2-2): GAGVSQSPSNKVTEKGKDVELRCDPISGHTALYWYRQSLGQGLEFLIYFQGNSAPDKSGLPSDRFSAERTGGSVSTLTIQRTQQEDSAVYLCASTQYWGSTGELFFGEGSRLTVL.

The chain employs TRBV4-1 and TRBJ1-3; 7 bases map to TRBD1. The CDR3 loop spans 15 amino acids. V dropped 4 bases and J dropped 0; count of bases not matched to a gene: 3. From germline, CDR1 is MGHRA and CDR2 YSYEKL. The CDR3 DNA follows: TGCGCCAGCAGCCCACGGACAGGCTCTGGAAACACCATATATTTT. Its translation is CASSPRTGSGNTIYF.

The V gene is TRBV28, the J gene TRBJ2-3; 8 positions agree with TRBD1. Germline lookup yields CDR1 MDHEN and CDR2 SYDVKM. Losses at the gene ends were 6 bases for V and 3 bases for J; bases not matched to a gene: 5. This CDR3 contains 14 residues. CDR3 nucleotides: TGTGCCAGCAGCGACAGACAGGGGACAGATACGCAGTATTTT. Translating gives CASSDRQGTDTQYF.

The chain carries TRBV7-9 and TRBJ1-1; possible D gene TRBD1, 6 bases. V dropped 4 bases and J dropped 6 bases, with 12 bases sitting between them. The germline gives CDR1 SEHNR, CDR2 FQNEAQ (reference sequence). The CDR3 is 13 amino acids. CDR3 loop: CASSSVGGSEAFF. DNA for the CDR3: TGTGCCAGCAGCTCTGTTGGGGGCTCTGAAGCTTTCTTT.

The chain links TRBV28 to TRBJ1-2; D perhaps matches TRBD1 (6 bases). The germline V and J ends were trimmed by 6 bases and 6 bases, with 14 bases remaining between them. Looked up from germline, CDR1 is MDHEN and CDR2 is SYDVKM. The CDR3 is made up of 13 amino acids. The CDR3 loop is CASSPRQGNGYTF. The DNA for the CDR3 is TGTGCCAGCAGCCCCCGGCAGGGGAATGGCTACACCTTC.

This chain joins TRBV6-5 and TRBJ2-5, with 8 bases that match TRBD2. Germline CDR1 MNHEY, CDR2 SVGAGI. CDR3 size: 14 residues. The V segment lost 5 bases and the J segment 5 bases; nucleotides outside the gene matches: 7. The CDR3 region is CASSTGTSAETQYF. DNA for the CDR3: TGTGCCAGCAGTACCGGGACTAGTGCTGAGACCCAGTACTTC.

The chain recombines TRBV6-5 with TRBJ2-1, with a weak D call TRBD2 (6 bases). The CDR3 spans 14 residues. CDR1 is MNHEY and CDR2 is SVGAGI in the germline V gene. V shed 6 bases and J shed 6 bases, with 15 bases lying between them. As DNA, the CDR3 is TGTGCCAGCAGCCGAAGTAGCGGACCCAATGAGCAGTTCTTC. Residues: CASSRSSGPNEQFF.

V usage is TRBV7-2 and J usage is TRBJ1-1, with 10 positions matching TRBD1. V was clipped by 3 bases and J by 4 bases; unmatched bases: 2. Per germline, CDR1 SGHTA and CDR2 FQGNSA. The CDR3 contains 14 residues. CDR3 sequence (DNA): TGTGCCAGCAGCTTTGGGACAGGGGTCACTGAAGCTTTCTTT. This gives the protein CASSFGTGVTEAFF.

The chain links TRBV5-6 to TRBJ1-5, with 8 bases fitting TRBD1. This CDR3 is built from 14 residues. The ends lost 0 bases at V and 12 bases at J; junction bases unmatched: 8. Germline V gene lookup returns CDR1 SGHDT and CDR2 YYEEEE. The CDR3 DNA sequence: TGTGCCAGCAGCTTGGACAGGGGGAGAAGTAACCAGCATTTT. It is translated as CASSLDRGRSNQHF.

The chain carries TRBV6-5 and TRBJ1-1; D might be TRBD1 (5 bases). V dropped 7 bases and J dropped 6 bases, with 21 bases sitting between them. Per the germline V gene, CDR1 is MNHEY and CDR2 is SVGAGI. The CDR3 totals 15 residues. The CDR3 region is CASTPGGGNLAEAFF. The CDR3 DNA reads TGTGCCAGCACCCCTGGGGGGGGTAATCTGGCTGAAGCTTTCTTT.

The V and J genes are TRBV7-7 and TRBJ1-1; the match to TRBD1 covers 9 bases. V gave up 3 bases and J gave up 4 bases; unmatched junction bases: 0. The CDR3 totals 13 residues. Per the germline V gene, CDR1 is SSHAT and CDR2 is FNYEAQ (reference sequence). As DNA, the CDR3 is TGTGCCAGCAGCTTGGGACAGGGCACTGAAGCTTTCTTT. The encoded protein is CASSLGQGTEAFF.

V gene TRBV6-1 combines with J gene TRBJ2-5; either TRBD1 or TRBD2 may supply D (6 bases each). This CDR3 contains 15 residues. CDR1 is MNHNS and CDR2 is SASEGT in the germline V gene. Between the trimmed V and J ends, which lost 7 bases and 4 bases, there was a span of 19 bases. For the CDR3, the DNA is TGTGCCAGCATTCACTTGGGGGGCTTGGGAGAGACCCAGTACTTC. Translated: CASIHLGGLGETQYF.

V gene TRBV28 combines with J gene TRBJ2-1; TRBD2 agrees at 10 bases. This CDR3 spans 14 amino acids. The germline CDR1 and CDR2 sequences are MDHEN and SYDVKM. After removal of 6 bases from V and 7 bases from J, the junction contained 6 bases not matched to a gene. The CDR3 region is CASRKREGDNEQFF. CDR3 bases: TGTGCCAGCAGAAAGCGGGAGGGCGATAATGAGCAGTTCTTC.